Each of the 19 T cell receptor beta chains below was sequenced from the same sample in a study of immune characterization of retroperitoneal liposarcoma. One entry per CDR3 protein results from TCRdb running MiXCR on the PCR reads. The table shows around 10,000 distinct CDR3 sequences, with 40% to 55% occurring only once. What was sequenced was tumor tissue. These receptors originate from a female donor with retroperitoneal liposarcoma.

This clonotype is termed medium-sized. CDR3 DNA: TGTGCCAGCAGCTTAACCGGGGACAATGAGCAGTACTTC. Residues: CASSLTGDNEQYF. The chain is built from TRBV7-3 and TRBJ2-1; D may be TRBD1 (6 bases). The J call could be wrong; TRBJ2-7 is a better fit for the DNA end. The germline CDR1 and CDR2 sequences are SGHTA and FQGTGA. The CDR3 has 13 amino acids.

CDR3 loop: CASSPGPEQFF. The DNA for the CDR3 is TGTGCCAGCAGCCCCGGGCCAGAGCAGTTCTTC. The rearrangement uses TRBV7-3 and TRBJ2-1; D unresolved. Germline V gene data show CDR1 as SGHTA and CDR2 as FQGTGA. The CDR3 is 11 residues long. The V and J ends lost 5 bases and 10 bases respectively, with 9 bases between them.

The CDR3 loop reads CAISDVGGAGELFF. The DNA of the CDR3 is TGTGCCATCAGTGATGTCGGGGGGGCCGGGGAGCTGTTTTTT. The chain joins TRBV10-3 to TRBJ2-2, with 8 bases identical to TRBD2. This CDR3 region has 14 residues. Germline V lookup: CDR1 ENHRY, CDR2 SYGVKD. V gave up 3 bases and J gave up 6 bases; unmatched junction bases: 3.

In nucleotides, the CDR3 is TGTGCCAGCAGTTCTCTCTACAATGATCAGTACTTC. Its translation: CASSSLYNDQYF. This chain links TRBV6-5 with TRBJ2-5; no definite D call. Trimming cost V 4 bases and J 11 bases, with 14 bases left between them. From germline, CDR1 is MNHEY and CDR2 SVGAGI. The CDR3 has 12 amino acids.

Sample share makes this clonotype medium-sized. The rearrangement links TRBV12-3 or TRBV12-4 to TRBJ2-5; a weak D match, TRBD2 (6 bases). The CDR3 loop spans 13 amino acids. V lost 4 bases, J lost 11 bases, and 17 bases lay in between. This chain's CDR3 is CASSSYIAGGQYF. The CDR3 DNA follows: TGTGCCAGCAGTTCCTACATAGCCGGGGGTCAGTACTTC.

Note on this clonotype: Just one base apart from a much larger clone, this may be a read error. V is TRBV6-1 and J is TRBJ2-4, with a weak D call TRBD1 (7 bases). The CDR3 totals 14 residues. Germline CDR1 MNHNS, CDR2 SASEGT. V dropped 5 bases and J dropped 13 bases, with 21 bases sitting between them. CDR3 amino acids: CASSRGTVNGEQYF. The CDR3 DNA is TGTGCCAGCAGTCGCGGGACAGTTAATGGTGAGCAGTACTTC.

This clonotype qualifies as large. The chain couples TRBV6-1 to TRBJ2-5; 8 bases are a match to TRBD2. Judging by the DNA end, TRBJ2-7 fits better; the J call may be wrong. CDR1 and CDR2 (germline): MNHNS, SASEGT. CDR3 length equals 11 residues. CDR3 residues: CASGLALEQYF. The CDR3 DNA reads as TGTGCCAGCGGACTAGCCCTCGAGCAGTACTTC.

The V call is TRBV5-3, the J call TRBJ2-1, with D hard to call. The J call could be wrong; TRBJ2-7 is a better fit for the DNA end. TRBV5-3 is reported as an ORF; its role is uncertain. This CDR3 has 14 amino acids. The chain's CDR3 is CASSPLEKNNEQYF. The CDR3 region has the DNA TGTGCCAGCAGCCCCTTAGAGAAAAACAATGAGCAGTACTTC.

The chain couples TRBV6-1 to TRBJ2-7; 10 bases are shared with TRBD1. With V trimmed by 8 bases and J by 3 bases, 4 bases remained unmatched. This CDR3 spans 13 amino acids. CDR1 and CDR2 (germline): MNHNS, SASEGT. The DNA for the CDR3 is TGTGCCAGCGCCGGGACAGGGGTCTACGAGCAGTACTTC. Encoded protein: CASAGTGVYEQYF.

By share of the sample, this clonotype is medium-sized. The chain has TRBV12-3 or TRBV12-4 and TRBJ2-1; 10 bases fit TRBD2. The CDR3 length is 14 residues. Trimming took 3 bases from V and 8 from J; bases not matched to a gene: 4. CDR3 protein: CASSFTGTSDEQFF. In nucleotides, the CDR3 is TGTGCCAGCAGTTTCACAGGGACTAGCGATGAGCAGTTCTTC.

This clonotype is judged medium-sized. The J gene is TRBJ2-1, the V gene TRBV7-6; either TRBD1 or TRBD2 may fit D (5 bases each). The J call may be in error: the DNA end matches TRBJ2-7 better. Germline V gene sequence: CDR1 SGHVS, CDR2 FNYEAQ. This CDR3 has 14 amino acids. CDR3 sequence reads: CASSLGGTFNEQYF. CDR3 nucleotides: TGTGCCAGCAGCTTAGGGGGGACGTTCAATGAGCAGTACTTC.

Worth noting for this clonotype: A much more abundant neighbour one base away suggests this may be a read error. The chain combines TRBV7-8 with TRBJ2-6; D unclear. Germline CDR1 reads SGHVS; CDR2 reads FQNEAQ. The V end was cut by 3 bases, the J end by 2 bases, with 17 bases between. The CDR3 is made up of 18 amino acids. This CDR3 is CASSLVGVDLPGANVLTF. The CDR3 nucleotides read TGTGCCAGCAGCTTGGTAGGAGTCGATCTCCCTGGGGCCAACGTCCTGACTTTC.

This clonotype appeared a few times. The chain couples TRBV7-2 to TRBJ2-4; the D is unclear. Matching the DNA end better, TRBJ2-7 makes the J call doubtful. The CDR3 has 14 residues. Per the germline V gene, CDR1 is SGHTA and CDR2 is FQGNSA. The CDR3 sequence: CASSRDQAYYEQYF. In nucleotides, the CDR3 is TGTGCCAGCAGCCGTGATCAGGCGTACTACGAGCAGTACTTC.

This chain links TRBV6-6 with TRBJ2-1, with a possible D match to TRBD2 (8 bases). The closer fit of TRBJ2-7 to the DNA end suggests the J call may be wrong. Germline V lookup: CDR1 MNHNY, CDR2 SVGAGI (reference sequence). CDR3 length equals 16 residues. This chain's CDR3 is CASSYSVAGQYYEQYF. CDR3 nucleotide sequence: TGTGCCAGCAGTTACTCGGTAGCGGGACAGTACTACGAGCAGTACTTC.

This clonotype appeared once. The chain employs TRBV6-1 and TRBJ2-2, with TRBD2 matching over 10 bases. This CDR3 has 15 amino acids. CDR1 is MNHNS and CDR2 is SASEGT in the germline V gene. The J segment lost 9 bases and the V segment lost 7 bases, leaving 11 bases of the junction unmatched. In nucleotides, the CDR3 is TGTGCCAGCACTTGGGCTAGCGGGAGCAAGAGGGAGCTGTTTTTT. It translates to CASTWASGSKRELFF.

The chain links TRBV11-3 to TRBJ2-5; D gene uncertain. The end of the DNA fits TRBJ2-7 better, so the J call may be wrong. CDR3 length: 14 residues. From germline, CDR1 is SGHNT and CDR2 YENEEA. CDR3 nucleotides: TGTGCCAGCAGCTTAGATATGAGCTCCTACGAGCAGTACTTC. Protein sequence: CASSLDMSSYEQYF.

The chain employs TRBV6-2 or TRBV6-3 and TRBJ1-5; D not certain. Trimming shortened V by 6 bases and J by 0 bases, and 3 bases separated the two germline ends. This CDR3 comprises 12 residues. The germline CDR1 and CDR2 sequences are MNHEY and SVGEGT. The CDR3 nucleotides read TGTGCCAGCAGCGGTAGCAATCAGCCCCAGCATTTT. Translating it yields CASSGSNQPQHF.

This chain joins TRBV6-6 and TRBJ2-1; D is unresolved. The better agreement between TRBJ2-5 and the DNA end casts doubt on the J call. This CDR3 is built from 11 residues. The germline gives CDR1 MNHNY, CDR2 SVGAGI (reference sequence). The CDR3 DNA reads as TGTGCCAGCAGTAGCCGGGAGACCCAGTACTTC. This sequence encodes CASSSRETQYF.

Only a few counts were recorded for this clonotype. CDR3 sequence (DNA): TGTGCCAGCAGTATCGGGACTAGCGGGAGCCGGGCCTACGAGCAGTTCTTC. Translated: CASSIGTSGSRAYEQFF. The V call is TRBV6-1, the J call TRBJ2-1; 14 nucleotides line up with TRBD2. The trim removed 5 bases at V and 10 bases at J, leaving 13 bases unmatched. CDR3 length equals 17 residues. The germline gives CDR1 MNHNS, CDR2 SASEGT.